Below, 21 T cell receptor beta chains from the same sample are listed, as sequenced in a study of T-cell reconstitution after alpha-beta-depleted transplantation in children. For TCRbeta, the library was prepared with unique molecular identifiers. TCRdb used MiXCR to reprocess the PCR reads, holding one entry per CDR3 protein. Among about 610,000 distinct CDR3 sequences listed, 25% to 30% were seen once. Source: PBMCs, taken before TCRalphabeta/CD19-depleted stem cell transplant. All receptors come from a boy under three years old with Wiskott-Aldrich syndrome, due to receive a stem cell transplant.

Only a few counts were recorded for this clonotype. The V call is TRBV20-1, the J call TRBJ1-1; D is uncertain. Per the germline V gene, CDR1 is DFQATT and CDR2 is SNEGSKA (reference sequence). Trimming cost V 1 base and J 5 bases, with 17 bases left between them. The CDR3 runs 15 residues. CDR3 DNA sequence: TGCAGTGCTAGAGGTCAGCCGGGCCCGGGGACTGAAGCTTTCTTT. Amino acids: CSARGQPGPGTEAFF.

This chain uses TRBV28 with TRBJ2-7; D is undetermined. V dropped 6 bases and J dropped 4 bases, with 7 bases sitting between them. Germline V gene data show CDR1 as MDHEN and CDR2 as SYDVKM. This CDR3 is 11 amino acids long. The CDR3 region is CASSPFYEQYF. The CDR3 DNA reads TGTGCCAGCAGCCCGTTTTACGAGCAGTACTTC.

The chain joins TRBV5-1 to TRBJ2-1; TRBD1 matches 9 bases. J was trimmed by 6 bases and V by 1 base; bases with no gene match: 5. CDR3 length: 15 amino acids. Germline V gives CDR1 SGHRS, CDR2 YFSETQ. CDR3 DNA sequence: TGCGCCAGCAGCTTGCGGGACAGGGCTCTCAATGAGCAGTTCTTC. It is translated as CASSLRDRALNEQFF.

V usage is TRBV20-1 and J usage is TRBJ2-2; TRBD1 agrees at 8 bases. V shed 6 bases, J shed 1 base, and the junction held 4 bases outside the gene matches. The CDR3 contains 14 residues. Germline lookup yields CDR1 DFQATT and CDR2 SNEGSKA (reference sequence). CDR3 DNA: TGCAGTGCCCTAACAGGGGGGAACACCGGGGAGCTGTTTTTT. Its translation is CSALTGGNTGELFF.

The V call is TRBV6-2 or TRBV6-3, the J call TRBJ2-7; TRBD2 matches 9 bases. Germline trimming cut 7 bases from V and 5 bases from J; bases unmatched to any gene: 15. This CDR3 spans 16 amino acids. Germline lookup yields CDR1 MNHEY and CDR2 SVGEGT. Written as DNA, the CDR3 is TGTGCCAGCAACTTCTGGGGCCTAGCGGGACCACACGAGCAGTACTTC. It codes for CASNFWGLAGPHEQYF.

This clonotype was found a few times. This chain connects TRBV10-3 to TRBJ2-7, with 10 positions matching TRBD2. V gave up 0 bases and J gave up 2 bases; unmatched junction bases: 7. CDR1 is ENHRY and CDR2 is SYGVKD in the germline V gene. The CDR3 contains 17 residues. CDR3 loop: CAISESLLAGEAYEQYF. The DNA of the CDR3 is TGTGCCATCAGTGAGTCCTTGCTAGCGGGAGAAGCCTACGAGCAGTACTTC.

The chain employs TRBV19 and TRBJ2-1; the match to TRBD2 covers 15 bases. V lost 4 bases, J lost 6 bases, and 1 base stayed unmatched. Germline V gene data show CDR1 as LNHDA and CDR2 as SQIVND (reference sequence). This CDR3 spans 15 amino acids. The CDR3 protein is CASSTGLAGGNEQFF. CDR3 DNA sequence: TGTGCCAGTAGTACGGGACTAGCGGGGGGCAATGAGCAGTTCTTC.

The rearrangement joins TRBV12-3 or TRBV12-4 to TRBJ1-3, with TRBD1 as a possible D gene (6 bases). V shed 1 base and J shed 7 bases, with 8 bases lying between them. The CDR3 loop spans 13 amino acids. CDR3 in amino acids: CASSLEGGNTIYF. CDR3 bases: TGTGCCAGCAGTTTAGAGGGGGGGAACACCATATATTTT.

This clonotype was seen more than once but under ten times. This sequence joins TRBV7-2 and TRBJ2-1; D ambiguous. V was clipped by 5 bases and J by 0 bases, with 14 bases between them. Germline CDR1 SGHTA, CDR2 FQGNSA. CDR3 length: 16 residues. CDR3 loop: CASSPGQRFSYNEQFF. The DNA for the CDR3 is TGTGCCAGCAGCCCGGGCCAGAGATTCTCCTACAATGAGCAGTTCTTC.

This chain connects TRBV27 to TRBJ2-7; D is unresolved. Germline V gene lookup returns CDR1 MNHEY and CDR2 SMNVEV (reference sequence). This CDR3 is built from 14 residues. Trimming removed 3 bases at V and 6 bases at J, with 15 bases between. The DNA of the CDR3 is TGTGCCAGCAGTTTCATCGGCAGCCCTAGCGAGCAGTACTTC. Amino acids: CASSFIGSPSEQYF.

This clonotype was seen a few times. V gene TRBV10-3 combines with J gene TRBJ1-2; a weak D match, TRBD1 (6 bases). Germline V CDR1 and CDR2: ENHRY, SYGVKD. V was cut by 10 bases and J by 2 bases, with 14 bases left in between. The CDR3 length is 13 residues. The CDR3 nucleotides are TGTGCCAGCGGGGGACATCTAAACTATGGCTACACCTTC. Its translation is CASGGHLNYGYTF.

This chain connects TRBV6-1 to TRBJ1-5; 9 nucleotides agree with TRBD1. CDR3 length: 15 amino acids. Germline CDR1 and CDR2: MNHNS and SASEGT. Germline trimming cut 5 bases from V and 1 base from J; bases unmatched to any gene: 3. The CDR3, as DNA: TGTGCCAGCAGTAGGACAGGGGTAAGCAATCAGCCCCAGCATTTT. Protein sequence: CASSRTGVSNQPQHF.

This chain joins TRBV12-3 or TRBV12-4 and TRBJ2-1; TRBD2 aligns across 7 bases. J was trimmed by 3 bases and V by 6 bases; bases with no gene match: 8. This CDR3 has 15 amino acids. CDR3: CASRTRGSIYNEQFF. The DNA for the CDR3 is TGTGCCAGCAGAACCCGCGGGAGCATCTACAATGAGCAGTTCTTC.

The chain uses TRBV9 and TRBJ2-5, with TRBD2 identical over 12 bases. J gave up 5 bases and V 7 bases, and 15 bases lay outside the gene matches. Germline lookup yields CDR1 SGDLS and CDR2 YYNGEE. This CDR3 comprises 17 residues. The CDR3 reads CASGRTSGTNGRETQYF. The CDR3 DNA follows: TGTGCCAGCGGCAGGACTAGCGGGACTAACGGCCGGGAGACCCAGTACTTC.

The table lists this clonotype with a few counts. DNA for the CDR3: TGCGCCAGCAGCTCAAGACAGCTTAACACCGGGGAGCTGTTTTTT. This codes for CASSSRQLNTGELFF. The chain links TRBV5-1 to TRBJ2-2; D is possibly TRBD1 (5 bases). The CDR3 length is 15 residues. CDR1 and CDR2 from the germline V gene are SGHRS and YFSETQ. Trimming stripped 3 bases from V and 2 bases from J, with 11 bases between.

The chain is built from TRBV12-3 or TRBV12-4 and TRBJ1-1; 9 bases are a match to TRBD1. Trimming removed 5 bases from V and 5 bases from J; junction bases left unmatched: 12. This CDR3 contains 16 residues. DNA of the CDR3: TGTGCCAGCAGTCCTTTCCTGGGGACAGGGAGGACTGAAGCTTTCTTT. It codes for CASSPFLGTGRTEAFF.

The table lists this clonotype with a few counts. The J gene is TRBJ2-7, the V gene TRBV5-1; 8 bases line up with TRBD2. The CDR3 covers 14 residues. Germline lookup yields CDR1 SGHRS and CDR2 YFSETQ. The V gene end was trimmed by 0 bases and the J gene end by 7 bases; junction bases not matched to a gene: 6. CDR3 loop: CASSLEAGAGEQYF. The CDR3 coding sequence is TGCGCCAGCAGCTTGGAAGCGGGAGCGGGTGAGCAGTACTTC.

The CDR3 reads CASSYSKAGSSYNEQFF. The CDR3 nucleotides are TGTGCCAGCAGTTACTCGAAGGCGGGGAGCTCCTACAATGAGCAGTTCTTC. The chain has TRBV6-5 and TRBJ2-1; a possible D gene is TRBD2 (6 bases). The germline V gene has CDR1 MNHEY and CDR2 SVGAGI. Trimming left V 0 bases short and J 0 bases short, with 12 bases between. The CDR3 is 17 amino acids.

The chain uses TRBV18 and TRBJ2-7; 9 nucleotides agree with TRBD2. Per the germline V gene, CDR1 is KGHSH and CDR2 is LQKENI. V gave up 3 bases and J gave up 0 bases; unmatched junction bases: 3. This CDR3 has 15 residues. The CDR3 DNA reads TGTGCCAGCTCACCTCATAGCGGGAGCTCCTACGAGCAGTACTTC. This codes for CASSPHSGSSYEQYF.

In this sample, this clonotype turned up a few times. The chain links TRBV5-1 to TRBJ1-2; D is unclear. V lost 2 bases to trimming and J lost 6 bases, with 17 bases between them. The CDR3 has 15 residues. The germline gives CDR1 SGHRS, CDR2 YFSETQ. The CDR3 nucleotides are TGCGCCAGCAGCTTACGACTCAACAGCGGGGATGGCTACACCTTC. This codes for CASSLRLNSGDGYTF.

The rearrangement links TRBV20-1 to TRBJ2-3; TRBD2 matches 10 bases. Germline lookup yields CDR1 DFQATT and CDR2 SNEGSKA (reference sequence). The CDR3 consists of 15 residues. J was trimmed by 3 bases and V by 6 bases; bases with no gene match: 9. The CDR3 region is CSAPRTSGPTDTQYF. CDR3 sequence (DNA): TGCAGTGCACCTCGGACTAGCGGACCTACAGATACGCAGTATTTT.